This TCR beta chain is from a study of CXCR3-negative and CXCR3-positive naive CD8 T cells. The authors prepared UMI-labeled TRB cDNA libraries by 5' RACE. Using the 5' RACE reads, TCRdb records one entry per CDR3 protein without DNA. This repertoire includes approximately 83,000 distinct CDR3 sequences. There are 14 residues in the CDR3. The germline V gene has CDR1 SQVTM and CDR2 ANQGSEA. The TCR was taken from a human donor in good health. Some clones in this sample may be carry-over from other donors' samples. Sequencing used naive CXCR3- CD8+ T cells from blood. Subset indicated: CD45RO-CCR7+CD27+CD95- naive CD8+ T cells lacking CXCR3 (TNR3-). The V call is TRBV29-1, the J call TRBJ2-5. The CDR3 reads CSVVGGNIQETQYF. The complete variable domain, with remaining parts taken from reference TRBV29-1 and TRBJ2-5, reads SAVISQKPSRDICQRGTSLTIQCQVDSQVTMMFWYRQQPGQSLTLIATANQGSEATYESGFVIDKFPISRPNLTFSTLTVSNMSPEDSSIYLCSVVGGNIQETQYFGPGTRLLVL.